This T cell receptor (beta chain) was sequenced during a study of STAT5B mutations in CD4+ large granular lymphocyte leukemia. Study-wide results and limits: Main leukemic clonotypes were patient-specific, but roughly 25% appeared at low frequency elsewhere. Compared with healthy controls (2/35), patient top clones favored TRBV06 (8/27).

This CDR3 is 13 amino acids long. Trimming stripped 2 bases from V and 6 bases from J, with 13 bases between. From germline, CDR1 is GTSNPN and CDR2 SVGIG (reference sequence). The survey-level immunoSEQ assay was used. The method was immunoSEQ multiplex PCR; TCRdb's version includes in-frame clones alone and lacks a portion of them. The sample gives roughly 41,000 clones, around 75% of which show up once; around 0.5% is in the top ten. Control samples were healthy donors' buffy coats. Points on this clone: Its target is unknown.

The rearrangement joins TRBV30 to TRBJ2-5; a weak D match, TRBD1 (5 bases). This clonotype originated in a human donor in good health. Source material: CD4+ T cells from blood buffy coats. In DNA form, the CDR3 reads TGTGCCTGGAGTTTAGGGGCCAAAAAGACCCAGTACTTC. The encoded protein is CAWSLGAKKTQYF.